This entry describes one T cell receptor beta chain. This CDR3 is 16 amino acids long. Trimming removed 0 bases from V and 1 base from J, with 12 bases in between. CDR1 LGHNA and CDR2 YSLEER come from the germline V gene. This entry is derived from a study of shared clonotypes between healthy human individuals. The data were produced by immunoSEQ multiplex PCR, yet TCRdb's version contains in-frame clones alone and is incomplete. The data show about 2.1 million clones, approximately 94% seen once. As defined, naive CD8 cells were CD45RO-negative and positively selected for CCR7, with terminally differentiated effector memory CD45RA+ cells excluded.

Sequenced sample: naive CD8+ T cells from PBMCs. This rearrangement joins TRBV4-3 to TRBJ1-1, with D hard to call. The receptor was derived from a man aged 18-30 years in good health. Some clones in this sample may be carry-over from other donors' samples. The CDR3 DNA reads as TGCGCCAGCAGCCAAGATTCTCGGACCTCGAACACTGAAGCTTTCTTT. Protein: CASSQDSRTSNTEAFF.